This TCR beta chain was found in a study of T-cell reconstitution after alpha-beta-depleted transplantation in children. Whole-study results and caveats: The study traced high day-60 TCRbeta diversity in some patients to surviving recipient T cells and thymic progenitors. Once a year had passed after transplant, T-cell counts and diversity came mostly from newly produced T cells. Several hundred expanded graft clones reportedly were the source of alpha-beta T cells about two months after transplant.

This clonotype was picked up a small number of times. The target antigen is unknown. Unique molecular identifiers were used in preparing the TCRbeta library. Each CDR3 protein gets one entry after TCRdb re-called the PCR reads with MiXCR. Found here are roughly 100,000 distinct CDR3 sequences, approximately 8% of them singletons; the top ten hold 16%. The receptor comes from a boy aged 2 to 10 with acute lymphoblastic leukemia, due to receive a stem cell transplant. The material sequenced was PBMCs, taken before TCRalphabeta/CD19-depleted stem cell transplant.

CDR3: CASSWGGGTHTEAFF. In DNA form, the CDR3 reads TGCGCCAGCAGCTGGGGTGGAGGGACTCACACTGAAGCTTTCTTT. The gene calls are TRBV5-1 and TRBJ1-1; weak D call: TRBD1 (5 bases). Germline assignment: CDR1 SGHRS and CDR2 YFSETQ. Trimming removed 3 bases from V and 3 bases from J, with 15 bases in between. CDR3 length: 15 residues.